This T cell receptor (beta chain) was identified in a study of radiotherapy plus CTLA-4 blockade in lung cancer (dated by TCRdb to 2016 to 2019). Background for the entire study: Objective responses occurred in around 19% of enrolled patients, and roughly 30% achieved disease control.

The study evaluated CTLA-4 blockade (ipilimumab) given together with focal radiation therapy in patients who had chemo-refractory metastatic non-small-cell lung cancer. The library came from the immunoSEQ multiplex PCR assay. TCRdb stores this immuneACCESS table with in-frame sequences only. Part of the clones is absent; in the studies checked, under half of the shortfall reflects unresolved V genes, and no reason is known for the rest. The sample records some 78,000 clones, around 84% of which are singletons. Of the sample, just over 0.85% falls within the top ten clones. What the research found in general, with its limitations: Increased serum interferon-beta after radiation, together with early dynamic changes in blood T cell clones, were reported to be the strongest predictors of response. After treatment with radiotherapy and ipilimumab, TCR clones that came from tumors expanded in the peripheral blood.

Regarding this clone: This clone's antigen is unknown. No per-base quality is available; no much larger clone lies one base away.

From a lookup of the germline V gene (reference sequence), CDR1 and CDR2 are MNHEY and SMNVEV. V is pared back by 5 bases and J by 4 bases, with 20 bases lying between the germline termini. The CDR3, cysteine through phenylalanine, is 16 amino acids long. CDR3 DNA only is kept here, 48 bases in frame from base 1. The TCR was taken from a human donor with non-small cell lung cancer who had stable disease on radiotherapy plus ipilimumab. Here the chain combines TRBV27 and TRBJ1-2; possibly the D gene is TRBD1, per 5 matching bases. The sequences come from peripheral blood, collected from a patient treated with radiotherapy plus ipilimumab. The CDR3 region: CASSLARDRRFYGYTF. The DNA sequence follows: TGTGCCAGCAGTCTCGCGAGGGACCGACGCTTCTATGGCTACACCTTC.